The clone carrying this T cell receptor beta chain was counted between two and nine times. Its cognate antigen is unknown. There are 12 residues in the CDR3. CDR1 is MNHEY and CDR2 is SMNVEV in the germline V gene (reference sequence). V was pared by 6 bases and J by 3 bases, with 9 bases between. The sample originates from a study of T cell repertoires in cytomegalovirus infection. Study-wide background: Recently described HLA-C-restricted plus well-studied HLA-B-restricted CMV epitopes were used. Based on public TCR beta signatures, there were indications of CMV infection and of a matching HLA type. Notes on the study in general: The study found HLA-C-restricted CMV-specific TCR beta clonotypes dominating the ex vivo response.

One entry per CDR3 protein results from TCRdb running MiXCR on the reads. The data hold approximately 1,000,000 distinct CDR3 sequences, with 30% to 40% observed a single time. Sequencing was performed on cultured CD8+ T cells from PBMCs, taken from culture after CMV antigen stimulation. The sequence derives from a human donor in good health (CMV status not recorded). Some clones in this sample may be carry-over from other donors' samples. V usage is TRBV27 and J usage is TRBJ2-7; D is undetermined. The CDR3: CASRKGFYEQYF. CDR3 coding DNA: TGTGCCAGCAGAAAGGGTTTCTACGAGCAGTACTTC.